This T cell receptor beta chain was documented in a study of T-cell reconstitution after alpha-beta-depleted transplantation in children. Study-wide findings and caveats: Newly generated T cells supplied most T-cell counts and diversity one year post-transplant. There were reportedly several hundred expanded graft clones from which alpha-beta T cells came about two months after transplant. Surviving recipient T cells and thymic progenitors accounted for the high day-60 TCRbeta diversity observed in some patients.

This clonotype came up a few times. Its target is not known. Construction of the TCRbeta library involved unique molecular identifiers. TCRdb redid the calling of the PCR reads with MiXCR, one entry per CDR3 protein. The repertoire includes 250,000 to 350,000 distinct CDR3 sequences, approximately 23% of them detected once, and roughly 9.8% sits in the top ten. CDR3 length: 17 amino acids. The germline V gene has CDR1 MNHEY and CDR2 SMNVEV (reference sequence). Trimming shortened V by 5 bases and J by 5 bases, and 22 bases separated the two germline ends. The sequence was collected from a male patient aged 5 to 17 who had a stem cell transplant for acute lymphoblastic leukemia, so the T cells may come from the graft donor. The sample here was PBMCs, mostly from graft donor cells, taken 180 days after TCRalphabeta/CD19-depleted stem cell transplant. The rearrangement joins TRBV27 to TRBJ2-1; D tentatively fits TRBD1 or TRBD2 (6 bases each). In DNA, the CDR3 is TGTGCCAGCAGTCCTCTTGGACCTAGGGGGGTTAACAATGAGCAGTTCTTC. This translates into CASSPLGPRGVNNEQFF.